One and the same sample provided the 21 T cell receptor beta chains below, sequenced in a study of T cell responses to AZD1222 COVID-19 vaccine. Clones were read by immunoSEQ multiplex PCR, and TCRdb kept only the in-frame ones, dropping some. The sample consists of approximately 150,000 clones, around 88% of them appearing once. The sequencing here drew on peripheral blood, taken 28 days after the second AZD1222 dose. The receptors derive from an adult who received the AZD1222 COVID-19 vaccine.

The genes are TRBV6-5 and TRBJ2-7; TRBD2 aligns across 8 bases. Germline trimming cut 8 bases from V and 3 bases from J; bases unmatched to any gene: 9. CDR1 and CDR2 (germline): MNHEY, SVGAGI. This CDR3 is built from 14 residues. The CDR3 nucleotides read TGTGCCAGCCACGTAGCGGGGCGGGTCTACGAGCAGTACTTC. Its protein is CASHVAGRVYEQYF.

This rearrangement joins TRBV18 to TRBJ1-2; maybe TRBD1 (6 bases). CDR1 KGHSH and CDR2 LQKENI come from the germline V gene. The CDR3 has 15 amino acids. Trimming took 0 bases from V and 2 from J, leaving 10 bases between them. DNA for the CDR3: TGTGCCAGCTCACCACCCGGGACACCAAACTATGGCTACACCTTC. Protein sequence: CASSPPGTPNYGYTF.

This clone has just one count. This chain joins TRBV6-1 and TRBJ1-2; maybe TRBD1 (6 bases). The CDR3 covers 13 residues. V shed 3 bases and J shed 7 bases, with 12 bases lying between them. Germline CDR1 and CDR2: MNHNS and SASEGT. The CDR3 bases are TGTGCCAGCAGTGAGCGGACAGTGAGTGGCTACACCTTC. Encoded protein: CASSERTVSGYTF.

This chain connects TRBV6-5 to TRBJ1-5; TRBD1 matches 7 bases. V lost 4 bases, J lost 6 bases, and 6 bases stayed unmatched. The CDR3 has 14 amino acids. Germline loops: CDR1 MNHEY, CDR2 SVGAGI. CDR3 coding DNA: TGTGCCAGCAGTTCCCGACAGGGCGTTCAGCCCCAGCATTTT. Its translation is CASSSRQGVQPQHF.

The chain uses TRBV15 and TRBJ2-3; D is unresolved. Germline values: CDR1 LNHNV, CDR2 YYDKDF (reference sequence). The CDR3 length is 12 residues. V lost 8 bases and J lost 8, with 14 bases in between. CDR3 nucleotide sequence: TGTGCCACCCCTTCCCCTTTAGGTACGCAGTATTTT. The encoded protein is CATPSPLGTQYF. Filled out from reference TRBV15 and TRBJ2-3, the complete variable domain reads DAMVIQNPRYQVTQFGKPVTLSCSQTLNHNVMYWYQQKSSQAPKLLFHYYDKDFNNEADTPDNFQSRRPNTSFCFLDIRSPGLGDTAMYLCATPSPLGTQYFGPGTRLTVL.

The chain joins TRBV5-4 to TRBJ2-1, with 7 bases aligning to TRBD1. V was clipped by 4 bases and J by 0 bases; unmatched bases: 7. Germline assignment: CDR1 SGHNT and CDR2 YYREEE (reference sequence). The CDR3 extends over 16 amino acids. CDR3 in amino acids: CASSPQTGVSYNEQFF. CDR3 in DNA: TGTGCCAGCAGCCCGCAAACAGGGGTCTCCTACAATGAGCAGTTCTTC.

This rearrangement joins TRBV12-3 or TRBV12-4 to TRBJ1-1; D is ambiguous. The CDR3 totals 11 residues. V was pared by 7 bases and J by 1 base, with 4 bases between. CDR3 sequence: CASKGNTEAFF. For the CDR3, the DNA is TGTGCCAGCAAGGGGAACACTGAAGCTTTCTTT.

In its sample, this clone was seen once. This rearrangement joins TRBV18 to TRBJ2-7, with D unclear. CDR1 is KGHSH and CDR2 is LQKENI in the germline V gene. Trimming removed 1 base at V and 4 bases at J, with 20 bases between. The CDR3 totals 17 residues. CDR3 DNA: TGTGCCAGCTCACCACGCTCCCCCGGATTAGTAGGTTACGAGCAGTACTTC. It is translated as CASSPRSPGLVGYEQYF.

The chain recombines TRBV25-1 with TRBJ1-3; a weak D match, TRBD1 (5 bases). Germline CDR1 reads MGHDK; CDR2 reads SYGVNS. V was pared by 5 bases and J by 4 bases, with 18 bases between. The CDR3 spans 16 residues. For the CDR3, the DNA is TGTGCCAGCAGTCCGAGCGGGGCCAACGGCGGAAACACCATATATTTT. Encoded protein: CASSPSGANGGNTIYF.

This chain uses TRBV20-1 with TRBJ2-7; a possible D gene is TRBD1 (6 bases). There are 11 residues in the CDR3. V gave up 6 bases and J gave up 4 bases, with 10 bases separating them. Germline V gene lookup returns CDR1 DFQATT and CDR2 SNEGSKA (reference sequence). CDR3 in amino acids: CSALRGYEQYF. Written as DNA, the CDR3 is TGCAGTGCCCTCAGGGGTTACGAGCAGTACTTC.

This clone is a singleton in its sample. V and J are TRBV4-2 and TRBJ2-3; D perhaps matches TRBD2 (5 bases). The V end lost 0 bases, the J end lost 4 bases, and 8 bases lay between the germline ends. CDR3 length: 14 residues. The germline CDR1 and CDR2 sequences are LGHNA and YNFKEQ. CDR3 protein: CASSQDEGPDTQYF. CDR3 sequence (DNA): TGTGCCAGCAGCCAAGACGAGGGTCCAGATACGCAGTATTTT.

A word on this clone: A junction boundary mismatches the germline segment, possibly from a read error. The V call is TRBV4-3, the J call TRBJ1-2, with 8 bases lining up with TRBD1. Germline CDR1 and CDR2: LGHNA and YSLEER. The CDR3 length is 16 residues. The CDR3 coding sequence is TGCGCCAGCAGCCCGGACAGGGACAAGTGGAGTAATGGGTACATCTTC. It yields the protein CASSPDRDKWSNGYIF.

This clone was seen more than once but under ten times. The chain links TRBV29-1 to TRBJ1-2; D remains unclear. V lost 3 bases and J 1 base, leaving 9 bases between the germline ends. Germline V gene lookup returns CDR1 SQVTM and CDR2 ANQGSEA. The CDR3 is 13 residues long. The chain's CDR3 is CSVEGQDNYGYTF. The CDR3, as DNA: TGCAGCGTTGAGGGCCAGGATAACTATGGCTACACCTTC. Drawing the rest from reference TRBV29-1 and TRBJ1-2, the complete variable domain is SAVISQKPSRDICQRGTSLTIQCQVDSQVTMMFWYRQQPGQSLTLIATANQGSEATYESGFVIDKFPISRPNLTFSTLTVSNMSPEDSSIYLCSVEGQDNYGYTFGSGTRLTVV.

This clone appeared once. The chain joins TRBV15 to TRBJ2-7; a weak D match, TRBD1 (6 bases). Germline V gene data show CDR1 as LNHNV and CDR2 as YYDKDF (reference sequence). The germline V and J ends were trimmed by 3 bases and 10 bases, with 16 bases remaining between them. The length of the CDR3 is 13 residues. The CDR3 sequence is CATSRGSGASQYF. The CDR3 DNA sequence: TGTGCCACCAGCAGGGGATCAGGGGCCAGTCAGTACTTC.

The V and J genes are TRBV4-2 and TRBJ1-3; D remains ambiguous. Germline V gene data show CDR1 as LGHNA and CDR2 as YNFKEQ. The CDR3 runs to 15 residues. V lost 0 bases and J lost 4, with 10 bases in between. The CDR3 sequence is CASSQDREGGNTIYF. The CDR3 DNA reads TGTGCCAGCAGCCAAGATCGGGAGGGAGGAAACACCATATATTTT.

CDR3 loop: CASSPGGRKTQETQYF. The CDR3 coding sequence is TGTGCCAGCAGTCCTGGTGGGCGCAAGACCCAAGAGACCCAGTACTTC. This chain connects TRBV28 to TRBJ2-5, with no clear D. The germline V gene encodes CDR1 MDHEN and CDR2 SYDVKM. V was shortened by 5 bases and J by 1 base, with 17 bases between the two germline ends. This CDR3 has 16 residues.

This chain joins TRBV7-9 and TRBJ1-4, with D possibly TRBD1 on 5 matching bases. Trimming shortened V by 4 bases and J by 6 bases, and 18 bases separated the two germline ends. This CDR3 is 16 amino acids long. CDR1 is SEHNR and CDR2 is FQNEAQ in the germline V gene (reference sequence). CDR3 nucleotides: TGTGCCAGCAGCTCCTTTACCGGGACCACATATGAAAAACTGTTTTTT. Protein product: CASSSFTGTTYEKLFF.

The chain couples TRBV4-1 to TRBJ1-2; 7 bases map to TRBD1. The germline CDR1 and CDR2 sequences are MGHRA and YSYEKL. J lost 4 bases, V lost 2 bases, and 7 bases had no gene match. The CDR3 loop spans 15 amino acids. CDR3 sequence reads: CASSQPGRGSYGYTF. Here the CDR3 DNA reads TGCGCCAGCAGCCAACCCGGCAGGGGGTCCTATGGCTACACCTTC.

This clone was recorded only once. The chain employs TRBV7-2 and TRBJ1-1; maybe TRBD1 (6 bases). The CDR3 has 13 amino acids. Germline-derived CDR1 and CDR2 are SGHTA and FQGNSA. V was cut by 5 bases and J by 5 bases, with 12 bases left in between. This CDR3 reads CASSQRGGTEAFF. In nucleotides, the CDR3 is TGTGCCAGCAGCCAAAGAGGGGGGACTGAAGCTTTCTTT.

The CDR3 loop reads CASSHRQGRGAEQYF. The CDR3 DNA reads TGTGCCAGCAGCCATCGACAGGGAAGGGGGGCCGAGCAGTACTTC. The chain uses TRBV3-1 (or the pseudogene TRBV3-2) and TRBJ2-7; the D gene is possibly TRBD1 (7 bases). The V gene's germline CDR1 is LGHDT and CDR2 YNNKEL (reference sequence). V lost 3 bases to trimming and J lost 6 bases, with 18 bases between them. This CDR3 has 15 amino acids.

CDR3 protein: CARSPYRVLPATNEKLFF. CDR3 sequence (DNA): TGTGCCAGAAGCCCATACAGAGTATTACCTGCAACTAATGAAAAACTGTTTTTT. This chain uses TRBV5-3 with TRBJ1-4; D ambiguous. TRBV5-3 is assigned to the ORF class and has an uncertain function. Deletions cut 4 bases from V and 0 bases from J, with 19 bases between. The CDR3 length is 18 residues.